This TCR beta chain is drawn from a study of CD8 T cells in Susac syndrome. Study context: Among sequenced Susac syndrome patients, five or six had active disease and eight were in remission. The Susac syndrome patients were therapy-naive, on corticosteroids, or on intravenous immunoglobulin alone at blood draw.

CD8+ and CD4+ T cells from blood underwent TCR beta sequencing. Random hexamers were used to reverse transcribe an amount of roughly 0.5 to 1 ug RNA. Amplification of the TCR beta CDR3 was carried out by immunoSEQ multiplex PCR, which spanned a total of 54 Vbeta and 13 Jbeta segments. TCRdb processed the immunoSEQ multiplex PCR reads anew with MiXCR; each CDR3 protein has one entry. The sample lists about 150,000 distinct CDR3 sequences, 90% to 95% occurring once. V shed 3 bases and J 5 bases; nucleotides not matched to a gene: 3. This CDR3 contains 12 residues. In germline, CDR1 is SQVTM, CDR2 ANQGSEA.

The sample taken for sequencing was CD4+ T cells from PBMCs. The chain joins TRBV29-1 to TRBJ2-5; 7 bases fit TRBD2. The TCR sequence derives from a human donor with Susac syndrome. Here the CDR3 reads CSVEASGETQYF. The CDR3 coding sequence is TGCAGCGTTGAGGCTAGCGGCGAGACCCAGTACTTC.